A selection of T cell receptor beta chains follows, all from one sample in a study of identical twins. TCRdb recomputed calls from the 5' RACE reads with MiXCR, one row per CDR3 protein. The sample lists roughly 260,000 distinct CDR3 sequences, around 7.6% occurring once. These data were also filed under a second study, of yellow fever vaccine responses in identical twins.

Sequencing was done on a sample of CD8+ T cells sorted from blood. Source of these receptors: a woman between 18 and 29 years old in good health. CDR3s leave out the opening cysteine and the closing phenylalanine or tryptophan. A D gene is named only where the DNA matches it firmly.

TRBV7-8	TRBD2	16	ASSSRGSGGGPADTQY
TRBV5-6	NA	12	ASSLGQSNNEQF
TRBV5-4	NA	13	ASSSDTGYNEKLF
TRBV28	NA	14	ASSLLPASSYNEQF
TRBV28	TRBD1	12	ASSSGQGRNTIY
TRBV28	TRBD1	13	ASSLGGTGDNEQF
TRBV20-1	NA	12	SARDRSGTGELF
TRBV15	NA	13	ATGQWQGRTDTQY
TRBV28	NA	10	ASSFGTGELF
TRBV12-3/TRBV12-4	TRBD1	11	ASSGTGDRPQH
TRBV5-6	NA	14	ASSHWGGPQQETQY
TRBV3-1	NA	14	ASSHAPARVGQPQH
TRBV20-1	NA	12	SARVSEMNYGDT
TRBV5-5	NA	12	ASSSDTGNYGYT
TRBV6-1	TRBD1	12	ASSPFGTEETQY
TRBV10-1	TRBD1	14	ASSESRDRNTGELF
TRBV28	TRBD2	16	ASSSTPTSGRSLYEQY
TRBV28	NA	11	ASSFSGEGEQY
TRBV2	NA	11	ASSGGALYGYT
TRBV6-4	NA	12	ASSAIGGTDTQY
TRBV19	NA	12	ASSQRGLAYEQY
TRBV15	NA	18	ATSRDLQWSAVFGTDTQY
TRBV12-3/TRBV12-4	NA	8	ASRSNTIY
TRBV2	NA	13	ASSEKGGRLYEQY
TRBV6-2/TRBV6-3	TRBD2	14	ASSRGLAGFRDEQF
TRBV28	TRBD2	19	ASSLYRWTSGRARNTGELF
TRBV3-1	TRBD2	14	ASSLGTSGGAGELF
TRBV20-1	TRBD1	14	SAEGGFGTGSYEQY
TRBV5-1	NA	14	ASSLAVSGFDYGYT